These 18 T cell receptor beta chains originate from one sample sequenced in a study of blood T cell repertoires in COVID-19 (dated by TCRdb to about 2020). The library relied on the immunoSEQ multiplex PCR assay. TCRdb took this table from immuneACCESS and kept in-frame rearrangements with V and J called. Such tables lack part of the clones; where checked against another copy, unresolved V genes explain under half of the gap, and the rest is unexplained. The sample table lists fewer than 85,000 clones, approximately 80% of them with a count of one. Of the sample, 15% to 20% is held by the ten largest clones. Specimen: peripheral blood. Receptors were obtained from a woman between 55 and 75 years old with acute or convalescent COVID-19.

The chain links TRBV7-2 to TRBJ2-7; 9 bases fit TRBD1. The CDR3 contains 15 residues. Trimming at V came to 5 bases and at J to 2 bases, leaving 7 bases not matched to a gene. Per the germline V gene, CDR1 is SGHTA and CDR2 is FQGNSA. In nucleotides, the CDR3 is TGTGCCAGCAGCCCAAGCACAGGGGGCCCCTACGAGCAGTACTTC. This gives the protein CASSPSTGGPYEQYF.

In DNA form, the CDR3 reads TGTGCCAGCAGCGCGGGACTAGATACAGATACGCAGTATTTT. Translating gives CASSAGLDTDTQYF. The chain is built from TRBV7-2 and TRBJ2-3, with 8 bases matching TRBD2. Germline V gene data show CDR1 as SGHTA and CDR2 as FQGNSA. J lost 3 bases, V lost 5 bases, and 4 bases had no gene match. The CDR3 consists of 14 residues.

The chain has TRBV28 and TRBJ1-6; 9 nucleotides align to TRBD1. Germline CDR1 and CDR2: MDHEN and SYDVKM. CDR3 length: 17 residues. V shed 2 bases, J shed 7 bases, and the junction held 9 bases outside the gene matches. As DNA, the CDR3 is TGTGCCAGCAGTTTACTCCAATCGACAGGGGGGAATTCACCCCTCCACTTT. This translates into CASSLLQSTGGNSPLHF.

This clone appeared once. The rearrangement joins TRBV7-6 to TRBJ2-3; 9 nucleotides align to TRBD1. This CDR3 spans 16 amino acids. Germline lookup yields CDR1 SGHVS and CDR2 FNYEAQ. J lost 2 bases, V lost 2 bases, and 5 bases had no gene match. The CDR3 sequence is CASSLQGTGFTDTQYF. The CDR3 DNA reads as TGTGCCAGCAGCTTACAGGGGACAGGGTTCACAGATACGCAGTATTTT.

CDR3 loop: CASSLGIAGAGRELFF. DNA of the CDR3: TGTGCCAGCAGCTTGGGGATAGCGGGGGCGGGTCGGGAGCTGTTTTTT. This chain uses TRBV5-4 with TRBJ2-2, with TRBD2 matching 9 bases. V trimming: 0 bases; J trimming: 9 bases; junction bases outside the gene matches: 9. The germline V gene has CDR1 SGHNT and CDR2 YYREEE (reference sequence). The CDR3 runs 16 residues.

CDR3 in amino acids: CSVRGTYNSPLHF. For the CDR3, the DNA is TGCAGCGTTCGGGGAACCTATAATTCACCCCTCCACTTT. The V call is TRBV29-1, the J call TRBJ1-6; D not certain. The V gene's germline CDR1 is SQVTM and CDR2 ANQGSEA. V lost 5 bases to trimming and J lost 2 bases, with 7 bases between them. The CDR3 runs 13 residues.

The gene calls are TRBV7-2 and TRBJ2-2; the D gene is possibly TRBD1 (6 bases). CDR1 and CDR2 (germline): SGHTA, FQGNSA. With 5 bases removed from V and 8 bases from J, the gap between germline ends came to 15 bases. This CDR3 contains 14 residues. CDR3: CASSNGQFTGELFF. The CDR3 DNA reads TGTGCCAGCAGCAACGGACAGTTCACGGGGGAGCTGTTTTTT.

This clone appeared a few times. The CDR3 region is CSASTGGNQPQHF. The CDR3 coding sequence is TGCAGTGCTAGTACAGGGGGCAATCAGCCCCAGCATTTT. This chain connects TRBV20-1 to TRBJ1-5; TRBD1 aligns across 7 bases. The CDR3 contains 13 residues. Germline loops: CDR1 DFQATT, CDR2 SNEGSKA (reference sequence). V lost 3 bases, J lost 2 bases, and 1 base stayed unmatched.

The gene calls are TRBV30 and TRBJ2-5; the match to TRBD2 covers 10 bases. CDR3 size: 14 residues. V shed 2 bases and J 5 bases; nucleotides not matched to a gene: 5. The germline CDR1 and CDR2 sequences are GTSNPN and SVGIG (reference sequence). CDR3 sequence (DNA): TGTGCCTGGAGTACTAGCGGGGCCTGGGAGACCCAGTACTTC. The encoded protein is CAWSTSGAWETQYF. Full variable domain (remainder filled in from reference TRBV30 and TRBJ2-5): SQTIHQWPATLVQPVGSPLSLECTVEGTSNPNLYWYRQAAGRGLQLLFYSVGIGQISSEVPQNLSASRPQDRQFILSSKKLLLSDSGFYLCAWSTSGAWETQYFGPGTRLLVL.

The gene calls are TRBV5-4 and TRBJ2-3; D might be TRBD2 (5 bases). The ends were cut back, 0 bases at V and 3 bases at J, with 11 bases in the middle. The CDR3 has 15 residues. The germline gives CDR1 SGHNT, CDR2 YYREEE (reference sequence). The CDR3, as DNA: TGTGCCAGCAGCTTGGTTGTGGGAGCGACAGATACGCAGTATTTT. Its protein is CASSLVVGATDTQYF.

The rearrangement links TRBV5-6 to TRBJ1-6; D not certain. The V gene lost 1 base and the J gene lost 0 bases, with 5 bases spanning the gap. Germline CDR1 reads SGHDT; CDR2 reads YYEEEE. This CDR3 contains 15 residues. DNA of the CDR3: TGTGCCAGCAGCTTGAGTAGCTCCTATAATTCACCCCTCCACTTT. Encoded protein: CASSLSSSYNSPLHF.

This sequence joins TRBV4-3 and TRBJ2-2, with D unresolved. The ends were cut back, 0 bases at V and 8 bases at J, with 10 bases in the middle. Germline V CDR1 and CDR2: LGHNA, YSLEER. The CDR3 extends over 14 amino acids. CDR3 loop: CASSQDAIAGELFF. Written as DNA, the CDR3 is TGCGCCAGCAGCCAAGATGCCATTGCGGGGGAGCTGTTTTTT.

The V and J genes are TRBV27 and TRBJ1-1, with a tentative D call TRBD1 (5 bases). From germline, CDR1 is MNHEY and CDR2 SMNVEV (reference sequence). The CDR3 covers 12 residues. With 3 bases removed from V and 8 bases from J, the gap between germline ends came to 10 bases. DNA of the CDR3: TGTGCCAGCAGTTTGTGGGCAGGGGAAGCTTTCTTT. Translation gives CASSLWAGEAFF.

The rearrangement links TRBV4-1 to TRBJ2-3; D remains unclear. V was pared by 1 base and J by 0 bases, with 5 bases between. CDR3 length: 14 residues. Germline V gives CDR1 MGHRA, CDR2 YSYEKL. CDR3 loop: CASSQVLSTDTQYF. The CDR3 DNA follows: TGCGCCAGCAGCCAAGTTCTCAGCACAGATACGCAGTATTTT.

The chain has TRBV29-1 and TRBJ1-3, with D maybe TRBD1 (5 bases). V was shortened by 3 bases and J by 1 base, with 7 bases between the two germline ends. The length of the CDR3 is 13 residues. Germline CDR1 SQVTM, CDR2 ANQGSEA. The CDR3 sequence is CSVERGSGNTIYF. In nucleotides, the CDR3 is TGCAGCGTTGAGCGGGGGTCTGGAAACACCATATATTTT.

The chain recombines TRBV5-5 with TRBJ1-5; possibly TRBD1 for D (6 bases). The V gene lost 3 bases and the J gene lost 4 bases, with 14 bases spanning the gap. This CDR3 is built from 15 residues. Germline CDR1 reads SGHKS; CDR2 reads YYEKEE (reference sequence). CDR3 loop: CASSSEDSRNQPQHF. CDR3 nucleotides: TGTGCCAGCAGCTCTGAGGACAGCAGGAATCAGCCCCAGCATTTT.

The chain recombines TRBV7-9 with TRBJ2-7, with 7 bases lining up with TRBD1. Germline V gene lookup returns CDR1 SEHNR and CDR2 FQNEAQ (reference sequence). CDR3 length: 14 amino acids. V dropped 3 bases and J dropped 2; count of bases not matched to a gene: 4. This chain's CDR3 is CASSFGTAPYEQYF. CDR3 coding DNA: TGTGCCAGCAGCTTCGGGACAGCACCCTACGAGCAGTACTTC.

This clone occurred a few times. Other DNA sequences in this sample translate to the same CDR3. The gene calls are TRBV9 and TRBJ2-7; D is perhaps TRBD2 (5 bases). Trimming cost V 0 bases and J 6 bases, with 7 bases left between them. This CDR3 spans 12 amino acids. Germline loops: CDR1 SGDLS, CDR2 YYNGEE. Here the CDR3 reads CASSVDRGEQYF. CDR3 DNA sequence: TGTGCCAGCAGCGTAGATCGGGGCGAGCAGTACTTC.